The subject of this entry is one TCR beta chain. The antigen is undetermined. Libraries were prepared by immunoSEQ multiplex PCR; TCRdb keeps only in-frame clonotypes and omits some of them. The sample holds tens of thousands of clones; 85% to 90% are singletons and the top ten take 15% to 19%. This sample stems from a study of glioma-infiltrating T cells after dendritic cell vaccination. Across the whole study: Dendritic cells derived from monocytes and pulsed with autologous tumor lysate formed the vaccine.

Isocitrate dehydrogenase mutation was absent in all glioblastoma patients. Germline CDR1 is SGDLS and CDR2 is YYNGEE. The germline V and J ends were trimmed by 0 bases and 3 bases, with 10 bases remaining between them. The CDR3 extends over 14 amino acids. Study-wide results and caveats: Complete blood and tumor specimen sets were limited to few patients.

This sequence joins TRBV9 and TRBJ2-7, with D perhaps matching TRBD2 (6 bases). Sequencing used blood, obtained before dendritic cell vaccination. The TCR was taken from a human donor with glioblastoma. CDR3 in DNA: TGTGCCAGCAGCGTAGCGGGAGAGCTCTACGAGCAGTACTTC. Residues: CASSVAGELYEQYF.